This T cell receptor beta chain was retrieved from a study of CD8 T cells in Susac syndrome. This CDR3 has 13 residues. V lost 9 bases and J lost 6; bases outside the gene matches: 6. Germline values: CDR1 LNHDA, CDR2 SQIVND (reference sequence). cDNA came from 0.5 to 1 ug RNA primed by random hexamers. Amplification of TCR beta CDR3 by immunoSEQ multiplex PCR spanned 54 Vbeta and 13 Jbeta. TCRdb processed the immunoSEQ multiplex PCR reads anew with MiXCR; each CDR3 protein has one entry. In the table there are some 300,000 distinct CDR3 sequences, 89% of which are singletons. The study sequenced TCR beta in blood CD8+ and CD4+ T cells.

This TCR came from a human donor with multiple sclerosis. Sequenced: CD8+ T cells from PBMCs. This chain uses TRBV19 with TRBJ1-5, with 9 bases lining up with TRBD1. The CDR3 sequence: CASHGTGSQPQHF. In DNA, the CDR3 is TGTGCCAGCCACGGGACAGGGAGTCAGCCCCAGCATTTT.